Below, 23 T cell receptor beta chains from the same sample are listed, as sequenced in a study of CD8+CD57+ T cells in acquired aplastic anemia. Patients chosen for sequencing had shown CD8+CD57+ cell expansion by flow cytometry. The template for TCR beta VDJ and CDR3 sequence profiling was genomic DNA. A single record per CDR3 protein comes from TCRdb applying MiXCR to the reads. Found here are around 150,000 distinct CDR3 sequences, 40% to 55% of them singletons; the top ten hold approximately 2.9%. The specimen was sorted CD4+, CD8+, or CD8+CD57+ T cells (not recorded which) from PBMCs. The receptor set was obtained from a human donor with aplastic anemia.

This clonotype was recorded at least ten times. The CDR3 sequence is CSAPSSPALAGGGDTQYF. Written as DNA, the CDR3 is TGCAGTGCTCCTAGTTCGCCTGCCTTAGCGGGAGGTGGGGATACGCAGTATTTT. The chain combines TRBV20-1 with TRBJ2-3, with 10 positions matching TRBD2. CDR1 and CDR2 from the germline V gene are DFQATT and SNEGSKA (reference sequence). The length of the CDR3 is 18 residues. Trimming cost V 5 bases and J 6 bases; bases outside gene matches: 20.

The genes are TRBV10-3 and TRBJ1-2; D unresolved. Germline V lookup: CDR1 ENHRY, CDR2 SYGVKD. The CDR3 is made up of 14 amino acids. V gave up 3 bases and J gave up 8 bases, with 16 bases separating them. The CDR3 DNA reads as TGTGCCATCAGTGATACAAGAGGCGGGTTCGGCTACACCTTC. Residues: CAISDTRGGFGYTF.

In its sample, this clonotype was seen once. Possible read error: a much larger clone is one base away. The final CDR3 position lacks the conserved phenylalanine or tryptophan, pointing to a likely read error. The chain joins TRBV11-2 to TRBJ1-1; D remains unclear. CDR1 and CDR2 (germline): SGHAT, FQNNGV. V dropped 3 bases and J dropped 5 bases, with 7 bases sitting between them. The CDR3 loop spans 12 amino acids. CDR3 coding DNA: TGTGCCAGCAGCTTTGGTACTACTGAAGCTTTCTCT. Protein product: CASSFGTTEAFS.

The rearrangement joins TRBV7-8 to TRBJ1-5; D not certain. V lost 2 bases and J 3 bases, leaving 5 bases between the germline ends. CDR3 length equals 13 residues. The germline V gene has CDR1 SGHVS and CDR2 FQNEAQ. CDR3 DNA sequence: TGTGCCAGCAGCTTATACACCAATCAGCCCCAGCATTTT. As protein: CASSLYTNQPQHF.

The V call is TRBV6-1, the J call TRBJ2-2; D remains unclear. CDR1 is MNHNS and CDR2 is SASEGT in the germline V gene. The CDR3 runs 14 residues. With 2 bases removed from V and 5 bases from J, the gap between germline ends came to 9 bases. In DNA, the CDR3 is TGTGCCAGCAGTGAAATTAGTCGGACCGGGGAGCTGTTTTTT. Translating gives CASSEISRTGELFF.

About this clonotype: The missing conserved phenylalanine or tryptophan at the end of this CDR3 makes a read error likely. The chain carries TRBV6-5 and TRBJ1-3; D remains unclear. V was cut by 0 bases and J by 8 bases, with 8 bases left in between. Germline loops: CDR1 MNHEY, CDR2 SVGAGI. The CDR3 consists of 13 residues. CDR3 in amino acids: CASSYSRSDTIYV. The CDR3 DNA is TGTGCCAGCAGTTACTCCAGGTCAGACACCATATATGTT.

This chain joins TRBV6-1 and TRBJ2-7; 11 positions agree with TRBD1. The length of the CDR3 is 14 residues. CDR1 is MNHNS, CDR2 SASEGT, per germline. After removal of 8 bases from V and 5 bases from J, the junction contained 8 bases not matched to a gene. The DNA for the CDR3 is TGTGCCAGCCGCCCAAGGACAGGGGGCCACGAGCAGTACTTC. As protein: CASRPRTGGHEQYF.

This chain joins TRBV5-4 and TRBJ1-4, with TRBD1 matching over 10 bases. CDR3 size: 14 residues. The V gene's germline CDR1 is SGHNT and CDR2 YYREEE (reference sequence). V gave up 4 bases and J gave up 7 bases; unmatched junction bases: 4. The CDR3 here is CASSEGQGPEKLFF. The CDR3 DNA sequence: TGTGCCAGCAGCGAGGGACAGGGGCCTGAAAAACTGTTTTTT.

This clonotype has a count of ten or more. The rearrangement links TRBV25-1 to TRBJ1-2, with D perhaps matching TRBD1 (6 bases). The V end was cut by 3 bases, the J end by 6 bases, with 20 bases between. This CDR3 region has 16 residues. Germline CDR1 is MGHDK and CDR2 is SYGVNS. The CDR3 region has the DNA TGTGCCAGCAGTGAGGGGGGGCTCAAGGGTTTGGATGGCTACACCTTC. Protein: CASSEGGLKGLDGYTF.

This clonotype appeared many times. The CDR3 DNA is TGCGCCAGCAGCGTAGACAGACCAGAGACCCAGTACTTC. The encoded protein is CASSVDRPETQYF. The rearrangement joins TRBV5-1 to TRBJ2-5; a weak D match, TRBD1 (5 bases). The V gene lost 4 bases and the J gene lost 4 bases, with 11 bases spanning the gap. Germline CDR1 is SGHRS and CDR2 is YFSETQ. The CDR3 extends over 13 amino acids.

With respect to this clonotype: This may arise from a read error, as a much more abundant clone is one base away. The chain couples TRBV12-3 or TRBV12-4 to TRBJ1-5; D is uncertain. V was pared by 5 bases and J by 5 bases, with 10 bases between. This CDR3 comprises 13 residues. The CDR3 DNA is TGTGCCAGCAGTACAGAAACCTATCAGCCCCAGCATTTT. This sequence encodes CASSTETYQPQHF.

In its sample, this clonotype was seen many times. This rearrangement joins TRBV7-3 to TRBJ2-1, with TRBD2 matching over 9 bases. V lost 0 bases, J lost 8 bases, and 8 bases stayed unmatched. CDR1 is SGHTA, CDR2 FQGTGA, per germline. The CDR3 consists of 16 residues. CDR3 sequence (DNA): TGTGCCAGCAGCTTAACGGTCCTAGCGGGATTCGATGAGCAGTTCTTC. The encoded protein is CASSLTVLAGFDEQFF.

Concerning this clonotype: Being one base from a much bigger clone, this may be a read error. The chain recombines TRBV10-3 with TRBJ2-1; TRBD2 matches 10 bases. CDR3 length: 15 residues. Germline loops: CDR1 ENHRY, CDR2 SYGVKD. The CDR3 sequence is CASSSTIAGGGEQFF. In nucleotides, the CDR3 is TGTGCCAGCAGTTCGACTATAGCGGGAGGTGGTGAGCAGTTCTTC.

This clonotype came up a few times. The V gene is TRBV6-1, the J gene TRBJ1-5; 12 bases match TRBD1. The CDR3 totals 18 residues. Germline values: CDR1 MNHNS, CDR2 SASEGT. The ends lost 6 bases at V and 0 bases at J; junction bases unmatched: 9. As DNA, the CDR3 is TGTGCCAGCAGCCTCCGGGACAGGGGGCATTATAGCAATCAGCCCCAGCATTTT. This translates into CASSLRDRGHYSNQPQHF.

This clonotype was found many times. The chain combines TRBV20-1 with TRBJ2-3; TRBD2 aligns across 14 bases. Germline CDR1 and CDR2: DFQATT and SNEGSKA (reference sequence). The CDR3 loop spans 18 amino acids. The J segment lost 6 bases and the V segment lost 6 bases, leaving 17 bases of the junction unmatched. The CDR3 nucleotides read TGCAGTGCCAACTCGCTCTATGGGACTAGCGGGAGAATGGATACGCAGTATTTT. Amino acids: CSANSLYGTSGRMDTQYF.

CDR3 sequence reads: CSVTTTGAGGYGYTF. DNA for the CDR3: TGCAGCGTAACAACTACAGGGGCAGGGGGCTATGGCTACACCTTC. This chain joins TRBV29-1 and TRBJ1-2, with 7 bases that match TRBD1. The CDR3 is 15 residues long. J was trimmed by 4 bases and V by 6 bases; bases with no gene match: 14. Germline V gene data show CDR1 as SQVTM and CDR2 as ANQGSEA.

This clonotype was detected many times. J is TRBJ2-1 and V is TRBV14; maybe TRBD1 (6 bases). Germline loops: CDR1 SGHDN, CDR2 FVKESK. V lost 8 bases and J 2 bases, leaving 16 bases between the germline ends. The CDR3 length is 15 residues. CDR3 residues: CASGWTVVPYNEQFF. The CDR3 nucleotides read TGTGCCAGCGGGTGGACAGTCGTCCCCTACAATGAGCAGTTCTTC.

On this clonotype itself: A much larger clone differs from this one at a single base, so this may be a read error. The chain employs TRBV12-3 or TRBV12-4 and TRBJ2-7; D possibly corresponds to TRBD2 (6 bases). V was trimmed by 7 bases and J by 7 bases, leaving 20 bases between them. The CDR3 consists of 14 residues. CDR3 bases: TGTGCCAGCACCTCTAGCGTTACCTACAATGAGCAGTACTTC. Encoded protein: CASTSSVTYNEQYF.

This clonotype came up a few times. The V call is TRBV29-1, the J call TRBJ1-2; possibly TRBD1 for D (6 bases). The length of the CDR3 is 13 residues. Germline V lookup: CDR1 SQVTM, CDR2 ANQGSEA. Trimming took 4 bases from V and 0 from J, leaving 9 bases between them. Written as DNA, the CDR3 is TGCAGCGTTGGGACAGATCCTAACTATGGCTACACCTTC. It specifies CSVGTDPNYGYTF.

In this sample, this clonotype turned up many times. The chain has TRBV28 and TRBJ2-7, with D tentatively TRBD2 (6 bases). This CDR3 spans 13 amino acids. CDR1 is MDHEN, CDR2 SYDVKM, per germline. Between the trimmed V and J ends, which lost 5 bases and 6 bases, there was a span of 14 bases. The CDR3 DNA sequence: TGTGCCAGCAGTACCCCCGCGGAGGGCGAGCAGTACTTC. This sequence encodes CASSTPAEGEQYF.

This chain connects TRBV24-1 to TRBJ2-2; TRBD1 aligns across 9 bases. Germline CDR1 reads KGHDR; CDR2 reads SFDVKD. The CDR3 extends over 15 amino acids. Germline trimming cut 7 bases from V and 1 base from J; bases unmatched to any gene: 3. The CDR3 DNA follows: TGTGCCACCAGGGCGGGACAGGGGAACACCGGGGAGCTGTTTTTT. Encoded protein: CATRAGQGNTGELFF.

This clonotype was detected many times. CDR3 residues: CALSPQTWGTDTQYF. The CDR3 DNA reads as TGTGCCTTGAGCCCGCAGACCTGGGGCACAGATACGCAGTATTTT. V usage is TRBV30 and J usage is TRBJ2-3; D remains unclear. Germline CDR1 GTSNPN, CDR2 SVGIG (reference sequence). This CDR3 is built from 15 residues. Trimming shortened V by 7 bases and J by 1 base, and 18 bases separated the two germline ends.

In regard to this clonotype: The conserved phenylalanine or tryptophan normally closing the CDR3 is absent here, so this likely arose from a read error. The DNA is omitted, as the CDR3 cannot be located on it reliably, and the CDR3 follows TCRdb's listing. The V call is TRBV14, the J call TRBJ2-5; TRBD2 reflects the table's D call only, with no check against the DNA. The CDR3 is made up of 14 amino acids, end residues included. From germline, CDR1 is SGHDN and CDR2 FVKESK. CDR3 sequence reads: CASTQGLVGLREYL.